A single sample gave rise to the 20 T cell receptor beta chains below, sequenced in a study of blood T cell repertoires in COVID-19. Profiling relied on immunoSEQ multiplex PCR, and the TCRdb table lists in-frame clones only, not all of them. The sample consists of approximately 200,000 clones, approximately 90% of them appearing once. The sample was peripheral blood. The source of these receptors is a man between 65 and 80 years old with acute or convalescent COVID-19.

The CDR3 bases are TGTGCCAGCAGTTTAGATCCGCCGGGACTAGCGAAAGAGCAGTTCTTC. The encoded protein is CASSLDPPGLAKEQFF. The chain couples TRBV28 to TRBJ2-1, with 10 nucleotides matching TRBD2. The CDR3 consists of 16 residues. J lost 10 bases, V lost 2 bases, and 11 bases had no gene match. Germline values: CDR1 MDHEN, CDR2 SYDVKM.

V usage is TRBV5-8 and J usage is TRBJ2-1; 10 bases are a match to TRBD1. J gave up 3 bases and V 3 bases, and 6 bases lay outside the gene matches. CDR1 and CDR2 from the germline V gene are SGHTS and YDEGEE. The CDR3 spans 16 residues. This CDR3 reads CASSWPGTGDYNEQFF. CDR3 in DNA: TGTGCCAGCAGCTGGCCCGGGACAGGGGACTACAATGAGCAGTTCTTC.

Regarding this clone: Distinct nucleotide sequences in the sample also encode this CDR3. This chain joins TRBV9 and TRBJ1-1; a possible D gene is TRBD1 (5 bases). Trimming stripped 0 bases from V and 1 base from J, with 10 bases between. CDR1 and CDR2 from the germline V gene are SGDLS and YYNGEE. CDR3 length equals 15 residues. The CDR3 region has the DNA TGTGCCAGCAGCGTAGCCCCAGGGCCGAACACTGAAGCTTTCTTT. Its translation: CASSVAPGPNTEAFF.

This clone was counted at least ten times. This rearrangement joins TRBV3-1 (or the pseudogene TRBV3-2) to TRBJ1-6, with no clear D. The CDR3 has 16 residues. The V end was cut by 5 bases, the J end by 0 bases, with 11 bases between. CDR1 LGHDT and CDR2 YNNKEL come from the germline V gene (reference sequence). DNA for the CDR3: TGTGCCAGCAGCTCACGGGAGAGCTCCTATAATTCACCCCTCCACTTT. Protein: CASSSRESSYNSPLHF.

The chain employs TRBV19 and TRBJ2-5; 7 positions agree with TRBD2. The J segment lost 7 bases and the V segment lost 4 bases, leaving 9 bases of the junction unmatched. Germline values: CDR1 LNHDA, CDR2 SQIVND (reference sequence). The CDR3 length is 14 residues. In nucleotides, the CDR3 is TGTGCCAGTAGTACTAGCGGTAGCCTAGTGACCCAGTACTTC. Translating it yields CASSTSGSLVTQYF. Supplemented by reference TRBV19 and TRBJ2-5, the full variable domain reads DGGITQSPKYLFRKEGQNVTLSCEQNLNHDAMYWYRQDPGQGLRLIYYSQIVNDFQKGDIAEGYSVSREKKESFPLTVTSAQKNPTAFYLCASSTSGSLVTQYFGPGTRLLVL.

To note about this clone: Other DNA sequences within the sample encode an identical CDR3. The chain joins TRBV29-1 to TRBJ1-1; tentatively, D is TRBD1 (6 bases). Deletions cut 3 bases from V and 6 bases from J, with 8 bases between. The CDR3 runs 11 residues. The V gene's germline CDR1 is SQVTM and CDR2 ANQGSEA. The CDR3 DNA is TGCAGCGTTGACAGGGGTGCTGAAGCTTTCTTT. Residues: CSVDRGAEAFF.

The chain uses TRBV7-8 and TRBJ1-2; TRBD1 matches at 11 bases. Germline V gene data show CDR1 as SGHVS and CDR2 as FQNEAQ. The CDR3 contains 16 residues. V lost 4 bases, J lost 2 bases, and 6 bases stayed unmatched. The CDR3 protein is CASSWQGTGGNYGYTF. The CDR3 region has the DNA TGTGCCAGCAGCTGGCAAGGGACAGGGGGAAACTATGGCTACACCTTC.

The chain joins TRBV15 to TRBJ2-6, with a weak D call TRBD2 (6 bases). This CDR3 is 16 amino acids long. V was clipped by 6 bases and J by 0 bases, with 12 bases between them. CDR1 and CDR2 from the germline V gene are LNHNV and YYDKDF (reference sequence). CDR3 nucleotide sequence: TGTGCCACCAGGAGCGGAGGGGTCTCTGGGGCCAACGTCCTGACTTTC. It specifies CATRSGGVSGANVLTF.

J is TRBJ1-1 and V is TRBV5-1; perhaps TRBD1 as D (6 bases). Trimming took 4 bases from V and 4 from J, leaving 14 bases between them. CDR3 length equals 14 residues. Looked up from germline, CDR1 is SGHRS and CDR2 is YFSETQ. CDR3 in DNA: TGCGCCAGCAGCACACAGGGTGGAAGCACTGAAGCTTTCTTT. This gives the protein CASSTQGGSTEAFF.

This rearrangement joins TRBV19 to TRBJ2-5; possibly TRBD1 for D (6 bases). Trimming left V 9 bases short and J 11 bases short, with 22 bases between. Germline CDR1 is LNHDA and CDR2 is SQIVND (reference sequence). This CDR3 has 13 residues. Here the CDR3 reads CASTDTSDSPQYF. CDR3 nucleotide sequence: TGTGCCAGCACGGACACTTCGGACAGTCCTCAGTACTTC. Complete variable domain (other parts from reference TRBV19 and TRBJ2-5): DGGITQSPKYLFRKEGQNVTLSCEQNLNHDAMYWYRQDPGQGLRLIYYSQIVNDFQKGDIAEGYSVSREKKESFPLTVTSAQKNPTAFYLCASTDTSDSPQYFGPGTRLLVL.

The V gene is TRBV14, the J gene TRBJ2-1; 9 nucleotides match TRBD2. CDR1 and CDR2 (germline): SGHDN, FVKESK. The ends lost 6 bases at V and 5 bases at J; junction bases unmatched: 5. There are 14 residues in the CDR3. The DNA for the CDR3 is TGTGCCAGCAGTATAGGACTAGCGAACAATGAGCAGTTCTTC. Residues: CASSIGLANNEQFF.

The genes are TRBV14 and TRBJ1-6; tentative D call: TRBD1 (6 bases). Germline values: CDR1 SGHDN, CDR2 FVKESK. The V and J ends lost 6 bases and 16 bases respectively, with 16 bases between them. The CDR3 spans 12 residues. The CDR3 nucleotides read TGTGCCAGCAGTCTTTACCAGGGGATACTCCACTTT. The encoded protein is CASSLYQGILHF.

The V gene is TRBV5-4, the J gene TRBJ2-2; TRBD2 matches at 12 bases. The CDR3 runs to 18 residues. CDR1 SGHNT and CDR2 YYREEE come from the germline V gene (reference sequence). The trim removed 5 bases at V and 4 bases at J, leaving 12 bases unmatched. The CDR3 here is CASSRGLAGLTGTGELFF. The DNA of the CDR3 is TGTGCCAGCAGTCGCGGACTAGCGGGATTAACGGGCACCGGGGAGCTGTTTTTT.

The chain joins TRBV6-5 to TRBJ1-2; D ambiguous. This CDR3 contains 12 residues. CDR1 and CDR2 (germline): MNHEY, SVGAGI. The V gene lost 4 bases and the J gene lost 5 bases, with 8 bases spanning the gap. The CDR3 nucleotides read TGTGCCAGCAGTTCGCCAGATTATGGCTACACCTTC. Translating gives CASSSPDYGYTF.

This clone came up once. The CDR3 DNA is TGTGCCAGCAGTTATAGGACAGTGAACACTGAAGCTTTCTTT. This translates into CASSYRTVNTEAFF. V is TRBV11-2 and J is TRBJ1-1, with D perhaps matching TRBD1 (6 bases). V lost 6 bases and J lost 0, with 11 bases in between. CDR1 SGHAT and CDR2 FQNNGV come from the germline V gene. This CDR3 is 14 amino acids long.

This chain uses TRBV3-1 (or the pseudogene TRBV3-2) with TRBJ1-4; 10 bases fit TRBD1. CDR1 and CDR2 from the germline V gene are LGHDT and YNNKEL (reference sequence). The CDR3 runs to 17 residues. V lost 3 bases, J lost 7 bases, and 11 bases stayed unmatched. The CDR3 loop is CASSHFGTGVDLEKLFF. Here the CDR3 DNA reads TGTGCCAGCAGCCATTTCGGGACAGGGGTGGACCTTGAAAAACTGTTTTTT.

V and J are TRBV7-9 and TRBJ2-3, with 8 bases matching TRBD1. The CDR3 is 14 amino acids. Trimming removed 3 bases from V and 1 base from J; junction bases left unmatched: 0. Germline V gene data show CDR1 as SEHNR and CDR2 as FQNEAQ (reference sequence). In nucleotides, the CDR3 is TGTGCCAGCAGCTTGGACAGGGGCACAGATACGCAGTATTTT. Protein sequence: CASSLDRGTDTQYF.

The rearrangement links TRBV6-5 to TRBJ2-1; TRBD2 agrees at 11 bases. Losses at the gene ends were 6 bases for V and 15 bases for J; bases not matched to a gene: 7. CDR3 length: 12 residues. The germline gives CDR1 MNHEY, CDR2 SVGAGI. The CDR3 spells CASRKPSGRPFF. The CDR3 DNA follows: TGTGCCAGCAGAAAACCTAGCGGGAGGCCGTTCTTC.

The V call is TRBV5-1, the J call TRBJ2-7, with D possibly being TRBD2 (6 bases). The ends were cut back, 0 bases at V and 7 bases at J, with 17 bases in the middle. Germline V gene data show CDR1 as SGHRS and CDR2 as YFSETQ. CDR3 length: 15 amino acids. CDR3 sequence: CASSLGVGSPEEQYF. The CDR3 DNA is TGCGCCAGCAGCTTGGGAGTCGGGAGTCCTGAAGAGCAGTACTTC.

This chain connects TRBV27 to TRBJ2-3, with TRBD2 matching over 8 bases. Trimming removed 2 bases from V and 1 base from J; junction bases left unmatched: 8. The CDR3 spans 17 residues. In germline, CDR1 is MNHEY, CDR2 SMNVEV (reference sequence). The CDR3 bases are TGTGCCAGCAGTTTAATGGCGGTACTAGCGGGCACAGATACGCAGTATTTT. Encoded protein: CASSLMAVLAGTDTQYF.